These 18 T cell receptor beta chains share one sample of origin, sequenced in a study of OX40 agonist ivuxolimab in advanced cancers. The assay was immunoSEQ multiplex PCR, and TCRdb's table has in-frame clones only and misses some. Here the sample spans 20,000 to 25,000 clones, just under 85% being singletons. The sample was CD4+ or CD8+ T cells sorted from blood, taken in a trial of the OX40 agonist ivuxolimab. These receptors were obtained from an adult with an advanced solid tumor such as melanoma, head and neck, liver or kidney cancer.

J is TRBJ2-6 and V is TRBV7-2; 8 bases match TRBD2. The CDR3 contains 15 residues. V lost 6 bases to trimming and J lost 3 bases; unmatched junction nucleotides: 4. CDR1 and CDR2 from the germline V gene are SGHTA and FQGNSA. DNA of the CDR3: TGTGCCAGCAGGACCGGGGGGGTTGGGGCCAACGTCCTGACTTTC. Translating it yields CASRTGGVGANVLTF. Variable domain in full (rest from reference TRBV7-2 and TRBJ2-6): GAGVSQSPSNKVTEKGKDVELRCDPISGHTALYWYRQSLGQGLEFLIYFQGNSAPDKSGLPSDRFSAERTGGSVSTLTIQRTQQEDSAVYLCASRTGGVGANVLTFGAGSRLTVL.

This rearrangement joins TRBV5-1 to TRBJ2-7; 11 bases line up with TRBD2. After removal of 0 bases from V and 2 bases from J, the junction contained 4 bases not matched to a gene. Germline V gives CDR1 SGHRS, CDR2 YFSETQ. This CDR3 is 16 amino acids long. CDR3 nucleotide sequence: TGCGCCAGCAGCTTGGGTACTAGCGGGGGCCCCTACGAGCAGTACTTC. This codes for CASSLGTSGGPYEQYF. Complete variable domain (other parts from reference TRBV5-1 and TRBJ2-7): KAGVTQTPRYLIKTRGQQVTLSCSPISGHRSVSWYQQTPGQGLQFLFEYFSETQRNKGNFPGRFSGRQFSNSRSEMNVSTLELGDSALYLCASSLGTSGGPYEQYFGPGTRLTVT.

The chain combines TRBV29-1 with TRBJ2-7; D might be TRBD1 (5 bases). Trimming cost V 1 base and J 2 bases, with 9 bases left between them. The CDR3 has 13 residues. Germline V gene data show CDR1 as SQVTM and CDR2 as ANQGSEA. CDR3 DNA sequence: TGCAGCGTTGAAGTGCAGGGCCCCTACGAGCAGTACTTC. Protein: CSVEVQGPYEQYF.

The rearrangement links TRBV9 to TRBJ2-1, with TRBD1 matching 7 bases. The CDR3 runs to 15 residues. The junction had 6 bases not matched to a gene; V was cut back by 3 bases and J by 3 bases. Per the germline V gene, CDR1 is SGDLS and CDR2 is YYNGEE. The CDR3 DNA is TGTGCCAGCAGCGAACAGGGGACCCTCTACAATGAGCAGTTCTTC. Translated: CASSEQGTLYNEQFF.

The J gene is TRBJ2-7, the V gene TRBV5-1; D unresolved. CDR1 is SGHRS, CDR2 YFSETQ, per germline. This CDR3 is built from 13 residues. Trimming removed 3 bases at V and 1 base at J, with 8 bases between. CDR3 DNA sequence: TGCGCCAGCAGCTCTGTCGTTTCCTACGAGCAGTACTTC. Amino acids: CASSSVVSYEQYF.

This chain joins TRBV28 and TRBJ1-5; D call uncertain. The CDR3 contains 15 residues. From germline, CDR1 is MDHEN and CDR2 SYDVKM. V was cut by 3 bases and J by 4 bases, with 13 bases left in between. This CDR3 reads CASSFLGQKNQPQHF. The CDR3 nucleotides are TGTGCCAGCAGTTTTTTAGGGCAGAAGAATCAGCCCCAGCATTTT.

V usage is TRBV7-9 and J usage is TRBJ2-3; 8 nucleotides match TRBD2. From germline, CDR1 is SEHNR and CDR2 FQNEAQ (reference sequence). V dropped 5 bases and J dropped 1; count of bases not matched to a gene: 14. The CDR3 loop spans 18 amino acids. Here the CDR3 DNA reads TGTGCCAGCAGCCCTCTCCTTCGAGCGGGAGACGGCACAGATACGCAGTATTTT. The encoded protein is CASSPLLRAGDGTDTQYF.

By sample fraction, this clone is large. The gene calls are TRBV29-1 and TRBJ1-2; D not resolved. V was trimmed by 3 bases and J by 4 bases, leaving 12 bases between them. The length of the CDR3 is 13 residues. CDR1 SQVTM and CDR2 ANQGSEA come from the germline V gene. CDR3 amino acids: CSVDRAEGYGYTF. Written as DNA, the CDR3 is TGCAGCGTTGACCGGGCGGAAGGCTATGGCTACACCTTC.

The CDR3 nucleotides are TGTGCCAGCAGCTCCCCTCGGGGTAGCGGGAGCGGGGAGCTGTTTTTT. It encodes CASSSPRGSGSGELFF. The rearrangement links TRBV5-4 to TRBJ2-2; 9 nucleotides agree with TRBD2. The CDR3 is 16 amino acids. CDR1 and CDR2 from the germline V gene are SGHNT and YYREEE (reference sequence). V lost 3 bases to trimming and J lost 7 bases; unmatched junction nucleotides: 10.

The chain joins TRBV4-1 to TRBJ1-5; the D is unclear. CDR1 and CDR2 (germline): MGHRA, YSYEKL. This CDR3 is built from 15 residues. Trimming took 0 bases from V and 4 from J, leaving 10 bases between them. The CDR3 nucleotides are TGCGCCAGCAGCCAAGATCCGGCCCTTAATCAGCCCCAGCATTTT. Translated: CASSQDPALNQPQHF.

The chain employs TRBV28 and TRBJ2-7; 7 bases map to TRBD1. Trimming at V came to 6 bases and at J to 2 bases, leaving 4 bases not matched to a gene. Germline CDR1 is MDHEN and CDR2 is SYDVKM. CDR3 length: 13 residues. CDR3 DNA sequence: TGTGCCAGCAGACCCGACAGGGCCTACGAGCAGTACTTC. Residues: CASRPDRAYEQYF. The whole variable domain, remainder taken from reference TRBV28 and TRBJ2-7, is DVKVTQSSRYLVKRTGEKVFLECVQDMDHENMFWYRQDPGLGLRLIYFSYDVKMKEKGDIPEGYSVSREKKERFSLILESASTNQTSMYLCASRPDRAYEQYFGPGTRLTVT.

This clone has a single count. J is TRBJ2-7 and V is TRBV5-1; 8 bases are a match to TRBD2. J lost 3 bases, V lost 4 bases, and 18 bases had no gene match. The CDR3 loop spans 18 amino acids. Germline lookup yields CDR1 SGHRS and CDR2 YFSETQ. The CDR3 nucleotides are TGCGCCAGCAGCCCGATATGGACAAGGACTAGCAGTAGCTACGAGCAGTACTTC. It yields the protein CASSPIWTRTSSSYEQYF.

The chain combines TRBV9 with TRBJ2-1; D assignment may be TRBD1 or TRBD2 (7 bases each). Germline CDR1 SGDLS, CDR2 YYNGEE. The V end was cut by 6 bases, the J end by 4 bases, with 20 bases between. The CDR3 has 16 residues. The CDR3 nucleotides read TGTGCCAGCACTTCCAGGGGGAGGGCCGGGTACAATGAGCAGTTCTTC. It yields the protein CASTSRGRAGYNEQFF.

This clone was counted a single time. J is TRBJ2-2 and V is TRBV5-1, with D possibly TRBD2 on 5 matching bases. V was cut by 3 bases and J by 5 bases, with 14 bases left in between. CDR1 SGHRS and CDR2 YFSETQ come from the germline V gene. This CDR3 has 15 amino acids. CDR3 sequence (DNA): TGCGCCAGCAGCTCCCGGAGGATGGAAACCGGGGAGCTGTTTTTT. This codes for CASSSRRMETGELFF.

This clone was recorded once. The chain combines TRBV9 with TRBJ1-4, with a possible D match to TRBD1 (5 bases). Germline CDR1 SGDLS, CDR2 YYNGEE. V lost 0 bases to trimming and J lost 7 bases, with 13 bases between them. This CDR3 is built from 15 residues. The CDR3: CASSVEEGGGEKLFF. In DNA, the CDR3 is TGTGCCAGCAGCGTAGAGGAGGGTGGGGGTGAAAAACTGTTTTTT.

This clone has just one count. V gene TRBV28 combines with J gene TRBJ1-6; no clear D gene. The CDR3 totals 15 residues. The V and J ends lost 6 bases and 4 bases respectively, with 13 bases between them. Germline-derived CDR1 and CDR2 are MDHEN and SYDVKM. CDR3 bases: TGTGCCAGCAGCCTAAGGCGAGAATATAATTCACCCCTCCACTTT. Translated, it gives CASSLRREYNSPLHF. Drawing the rest from reference TRBV28 and TRBJ1-6, the complete variable domain is DVKVTQSSRYLVKRTGEKVFLECVQDMDHENMFWYRQDPGLGLRLIYFSYDVKMKEKGDIPEGYSVSREKKERFSLILESASTNQTSMYLCASSLRREYNSPLHFGNGTRLTVT.

The chain carries TRBV6-5 and TRBJ2-7; D might be TRBD1 or TRBD2, each matching 5 bases. The V gene's germline CDR1 is MNHEY and CDR2 SVGAGI. The CDR3 covers 14 residues. The V end lost 6 bases, the J end lost 6 bases, and 18 bases lay between the germline ends. The CDR3 loop is CASSPGTLDGEQYF. As DNA, the CDR3 is TGTGCCAGCAGCCCCGGGACCTTGGATGGCGAGCAGTACTTC.

V and J are TRBV5-4 and TRBJ2-7, with D perhaps being TRBD1 or TRBD2 (6 bases each). The V gene lost 3 bases and the J gene lost 0 bases, with 10 bases spanning the gap. The CDR3 contains 14 residues. The germline CDR1 and CDR2 sequences are SGHNT and YYREEE (reference sequence). DNA for the CDR3: TGTGCCAGCAGCTGGGGGGCGGGCTCCTACGAGCAGTACTTC. This encodes CASSWGAGSYEQYF.